This T cell receptor (beta chain) stems from a study of glioma-infiltrating T cells after dendritic cell vaccination (dated by TCRdb to 2015 to 2016). About the full investigation: A cohort of approximately 15 glioblastoma patients from Phase I and II dendritic cell vaccination trials was included, of whom 9 were newly diagnosed and 6 had recurrent disease. Patients received autologous tumor lysate-pulsed dendritic cell vaccination between about 2003 and 2012. The vaccine consisted of monocyte-derived dendritic cells cultured approximately 7 days with IL-4 and GM-CSF, then pulsed overnight with autologous tumor lysate. Each patient was given three intradermal dendritic cell vaccine injections, spaced two weeks apart, in the arm below the axilla. Tumor-infiltrating lymphocyte content was quantified and tumor and blood repertoires were compared in dendritic cell-vaccinated glioblastoma patients by deep sequencing of TCR beta CDR3 regions. Survival after dendritic cell vaccination was correlated with TCR sequencing metrics such as TIL content and the overlap between tumor and blood repertoires. The paper's findings and limits, for the study overall: After dendritic cell vaccination, a higher estimated pretreatment TIL content predicted longer time to progression and overall survival. No direct relationship between TCR clonality and survival was found, suggesting that a diverse polyclonal response may matter. The cohort was small and heterogeneous, with few patients having full blood and tumor sets and even fewer initial-recurrent tumor pairs. The response model built on TCR overlap across three groups was characterized as speculative, with prospective validation still needed.

V ends up 6 bases short and J 15 bases short, with an unmatched junction base count of 8. From the cysteine through the phenylalanine, the CDR3 covers 11 amino acids. Solely the CDR3 DNA is kept, with 33 bases framed from the first base. From a lookup of the germline V gene, CDR1 and CDR2 are MNHEY and SVGAGI. Read against the paper, the sample's time point label means: after dendritic cell vaccination, including at tumor progression/relapse. Selection of patients required sufficient residual fresh-frozen tumor tissue and over two years of available survival data. Although molecular status otherwise differed among the glioblastoma patients, no patient had an isocitrate dehydrogenase mutation. PBMC were collected before vaccination, two weeks after the third vaccination, and at tumor progression if progression occurred. Genomic DNA was extracted with the Qiagen DNeasy Blood extraction Kit. In the case of this clone: Which antigen it targets is not known. No per-base quality is available; no much larger clone lies one base away.

TCRB CDR3 regions were amplified from around 2.1 ug genomic DNA, or all available DNA if less, using the immunoSEQ assay. The multiplex PCR employed 60 forward primers targeting TCR V beta segments and 13 reverse primers targeting J beta segments. To estimate the number of reads per starting template, synthetic control templates were added to each sample at limiting dilution. The Illumina HiSeq System generated sequencing reads of 87 bp. The authors' pipeline ran thus. PCR and sequencing errors were removed by a nearest neighbor algorithm that merged closely related sequences. TCR overlap was measured as the percentage of unique tumor TCR beta sequences that were also present in the peripheral blood of the same patient. The clones in this table, taken by TCRdb from immuneACCESS, are in-frame only. Not every clone is retained; where verified, under half of the shortfall comes from an unresolved V gene, and the cause of the rest is unknown. The V and J calls and the clone size are those of that table, but D and trimming were determined from the DNA. The sample includes about 91,000 clones, with roughly four fifths observed a single time. The ten largest make up approximately 2% of the sample.

This receptor was obtained from a human donor with glioblastoma. The V and J segments used are TRBV6-5 and TRBJ2-1; 7 of the junction bases match TRBD1. Source: blood, taken after dendritic cell vaccination. The CDR3 has the sequence CASRTTGKAFF. The nucleotide sequence is given as TGTGCCAGCAGGACGACAGGGAAAGCGTTCTTC.